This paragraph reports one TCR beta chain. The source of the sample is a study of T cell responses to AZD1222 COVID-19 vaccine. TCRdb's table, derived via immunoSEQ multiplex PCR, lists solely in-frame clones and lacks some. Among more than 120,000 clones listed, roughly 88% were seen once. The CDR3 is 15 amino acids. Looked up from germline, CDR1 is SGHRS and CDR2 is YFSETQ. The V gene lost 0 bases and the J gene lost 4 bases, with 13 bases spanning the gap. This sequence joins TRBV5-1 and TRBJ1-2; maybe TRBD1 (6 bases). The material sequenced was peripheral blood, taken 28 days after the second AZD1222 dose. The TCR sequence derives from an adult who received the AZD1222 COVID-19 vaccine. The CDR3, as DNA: TGCGCCAGCAGCTTGGCCGGGGGCCACGGCTATGGCTACACCTTC. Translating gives CASSLAGGHGYGYTF.